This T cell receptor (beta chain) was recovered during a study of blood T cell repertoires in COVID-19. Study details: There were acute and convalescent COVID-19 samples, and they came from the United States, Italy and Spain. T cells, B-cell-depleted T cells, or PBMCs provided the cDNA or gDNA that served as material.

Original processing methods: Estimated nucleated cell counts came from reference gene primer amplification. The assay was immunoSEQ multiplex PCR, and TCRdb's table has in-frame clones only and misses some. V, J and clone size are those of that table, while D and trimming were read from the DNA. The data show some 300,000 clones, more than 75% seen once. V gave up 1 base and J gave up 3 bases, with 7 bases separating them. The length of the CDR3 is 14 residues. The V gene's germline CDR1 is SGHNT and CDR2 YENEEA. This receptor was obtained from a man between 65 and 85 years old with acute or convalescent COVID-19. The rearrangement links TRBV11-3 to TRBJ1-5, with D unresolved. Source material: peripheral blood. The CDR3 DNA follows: TGTGCCAGCAGCTTAGGGCCCTCCAATCAGCCCCAGCATTTT. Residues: CASSLGPSNQPQHF.